The 27 T cell receptor beta chains in this list originate from one sample, sequenced in a study of blood T cell repertoires in COVID-19. The method was immunoSEQ multiplex PCR; TCRdb's version includes in-frame clones alone and lacks a portion of them. The table records 200,000 to 250,000 clones, approximately 82% of them present only once. The sequencing sample was made of peripheral blood. The source is a man aged 50 to 59 with active or convalescent COVID-19.

This clone was observed a few times. The chain uses TRBV18 and TRBJ1-6; 7 positions match TRBD1. After removal of 3 bases from V and 4 bases from J, the junction contained 3 bases not matched to a gene. The germline V gene has CDR1 KGHSH and CDR2 LQKENI. CDR3 length: 15 amino acids. CDR3 residues: CASSPSGQYNSPLHF. Written as DNA, the CDR3 is TGTGCCAGCTCACCGTCGGGACAGTATAATTCACCCCTCCACTTT.

The chain has TRBV7-2 and TRBJ1-1; TRBD1 agrees at 7 bases. The V segment lost 3 bases and the J segment 11 bases; nucleotides outside the gene matches: 9. Germline V gives CDR1 SGHTA, CDR2 FQGNSA. The CDR3 is made up of 13 amino acids. In nucleotides, the CDR3 is TGTGCCAGCAGCTTGGAAACACAGGGGAGGGCTTTCTTT. Translation: CASSLETQGRAFF.

This rearrangement joins TRBV5-1 to TRBJ2-5; tentatively, D is TRBD1 (5 bases). V gave up 0 bases and J gave up 9 bases, with 6 bases separating them. In germline, CDR1 is SGHRS, CDR2 YFSETQ. CDR3 length: 11 amino acids. CDR3 coding DNA: TGCGCCAGCAGCTTGGTAGGGGCCCAGTACTTC. Residues: CASSLVGAQYF. Drawing the rest from reference TRBV5-1 and TRBJ2-5, the complete variable domain is KAGVTQTPRYLIKTRGQQVTLSCSPISGHRSVSWYQQTPGQGLQFLFEYFSETQRNKGNFPGRFSGRQFSNSRSEMNVSTLELGDSALYLCASSLVGAQYFGPGTRLLVL.

This chain joins TRBV27 and TRBJ1-6; the D is unclear. The CDR3 consists of 15 residues. V gave up 6 bases and J gave up 10 bases, with 19 bases separating them. Germline V CDR1 and CDR2: MNHEY, SMNVEV (reference sequence). DNA for the CDR3: TGTGCCAGCAGCCCCGCCGGCCAGTTGGGCTCACCCCTCCACTTT. This translates into CASSPAGQLGSPLHF.

A few counts support this clone. The chain has TRBV6-5 and TRBJ1-1; tentatively, D is TRBD1 (5 bases). Germline lookup yields CDR1 MNHEY and CDR2 SVGAGI. V was shortened by 1 base and J by 9 bases, with 18 bases between the two germline ends. The CDR3 runs 15 residues. Here the CDR3 reads CASSYWGTADIQAFF. The CDR3 DNA reads TGTGCCAGCAGTTACTGGGGGACTGCAGATATTCAAGCTTTCTTT.

The chain uses TRBV7-2 and TRBJ1-1; 11 bases are shared with TRBD1. The CDR3 covers 15 residues. Germline-derived CDR1 and CDR2 are SGHTA and FQGNSA. Unmatched junction bases numbered 5, after V lost 4 bases and J lost 4 bases. CDR3 residues: CASSYRTGGSTEAFF. The CDR3 DNA reads TGTGCCAGCAGCTACAGGACAGGGGGCAGCACTGAAGCTTTCTTT.

A single count supports this clone. The rearrangement uses TRBV20-1 and TRBJ2-1, with 8 bases aligning to TRBD1. CDR3 size: 11 residues. The V gene's germline CDR1 is DFQATT and CDR2 SNEGSKA (reference sequence). The junction had 3 bases not matched to a gene; V was cut back by 6 bases and J by 8 bases. CDR3 sequence reads: CSAQGADEQFF. The CDR3 DNA reads TGCAGTGCCCAGGGGGCTGATGAGCAGTTCTTC.

The V and J genes are TRBV6-6 and TRBJ1-3, with no clear D. V lost 5 bases, J lost 1 base, and 15 bases lay in between. CDR1 is MNHNY, CDR2 SVGAGI, per germline (reference sequence). The CDR3 runs to 16 residues. Written as DNA, the CDR3 is TGTGCCAGCAGTCATTTAATATCGGGGTCTGGAAACACCATATATTTT. This gives the protein CASSHLISGSGNTIYF.

J is TRBJ2-1 and V is TRBV28; possible D gene TRBD1, 6 bases. The CDR3 is 16 amino acids. The V end lost 4 bases, the J end lost 0 bases, and 13 bases lay between the germline ends. The V gene's germline CDR1 is MDHEN and CDR2 SYDVKM. The CDR3 DNA reads TGTGCCAGCAGTTCGACAGGATTAAGCTCCTACAATGAGCAGTTCTTC. Translated: CASSSTGLSSYNEQFF.

The J gene is TRBJ1-5, the V gene TRBV4-1; 9 bases match TRBD1. CDR3 length: 16 residues. Germline V gene data show CDR1 as MGHRA and CDR2 as YSYEKL. V gave up 3 bases and J gave up 7 bases; unmatched junction bases: 10. The CDR3 loop reads CASSQDDRGGWQPQHF. The CDR3 region has the DNA TGCGCCAGCAGCCAGGACGACAGGGGGGGATGGCAGCCCCAGCATTTT.

The chain joins TRBV6-5 to TRBJ2-5; 9 bases match TRBD1. The CDR3 runs to 14 residues. Germline V CDR1 and CDR2: MNHEY, SVGAGI. V trimming: 8 bases; J trimming: 2 bases; junction bases outside the gene matches: 6. CDR3 in amino acids: CASCWGTGQETQYF. DNA for the CDR3: TGTGCCAGCTGTTGGGGGACAGGGCAAGAGACCCAGTACTTC.

This clone has more than one count but fewer than ten. The chain couples TRBV7-9 to TRBJ1-1, with a possible D match to TRBD1 (6 bases). The V end lost 1 base, the J end lost 5 bases, and 11 bases lay between the germline ends. This CDR3 is 14 amino acids long. Germline CDR1 and CDR2: SEHNR and FQNEAQ (reference sequence). DNA of the CDR3: TGTGCCAGCAGCTTAGAAGGGACACTTACTGAAGCTTTCTTT. This encodes CASSLEGTLTEAFF. The entire variable domain, with the rest obtained from reference TRBV7-9 and TRBJ1-1, is as follows: DTGVSQNPRHKITKRGQNVTFRCDPISEHNRLYWYRQTLGQGPEFLTYFQNEAQLEKSRLLSDRFSAERPKGSFSTLEIQRTEQGDSAMYLCASSLEGTLTEAFFGQGTRLTVV.

V gene TRBV2 combines with J gene TRBJ2-5; 7 bases fit TRBD2. The CDR3 has 13 amino acids. V lost 8 bases, J lost 5 bases, and 8 bases stayed unmatched. CDR1 and CDR2 from the germline V gene are SNHLY and FYNNEI. The CDR3 DNA follows: TGTGCCAGCCATGCGGGAGCAGGCGAGACCCAGTACTTC. Protein product: CASHAGAGETQYF.

The chain combines TRBV3-1 (or the pseudogene TRBV3-2) with TRBJ1-6; a possible D gene is TRBD1 (6 bases). This CDR3 contains 18 residues. Germline V gene sequence: CDR1 LGHDT, CDR2 YNNKEL (reference sequence). The V and J ends lost 0 bases and 7 bases respectively, with 19 bases between them. CDR3 loop: CASSQDFPGAFPNSPLHF. CDR3 coding DNA: TGTGCCAGCAGCCAAGATTTCCCAGGGGCATTCCCCAATTCACCCCTCCACTTT.

This clone was found once. The same CDR3 can be traced to other DNA sequences in this sample. The V and J genes are TRBV10-3 and TRBJ1-2, with 10 bases that match TRBD1. CDR1 and CDR2 from the germline V gene are ENHRY and SYGVKD. CDR3 size: 13 residues. J lost 3 bases, V lost 6 bases, and 1 base had no gene match. The CDR3 loop reads CAISGTGDYGYTF. CDR3 in DNA: TGTGCCATCAGCGGGACAGGGGACTATGGCTACACCTTC.

The V gene is TRBV7-9, the J gene TRBJ1-2, with 8 bases aligning to TRBD1. This CDR3 contains 16 residues. CDR1 and CDR2 (germline): SEHNR, FQNEAQ (reference sequence). The V gene end was trimmed by 4 bases and the J gene end by 1 base; junction bases not matched to a gene: 8. CDR3 residues: CASSSGTGLINYGYTF. For the CDR3, the DNA is TGTGCCAGCAGCTCCGGGACAGGCCTTATTAACTATGGCTACACCTTC.

This chain connects TRBV6-1 to TRBJ2-3; 8 bases align to TRBD2. V was pared by 3 bases and J by 3 bases, with 11 bases of the junction left unmatched. Germline-derived CDR1 and CDR2 are MNHNS and SASEGT. The CDR3 totals 17 residues. The CDR3: CASSEGGGGRTTDTQYF. In DNA form, the CDR3 reads TGTGCCAGCAGTGAGGGCGGAGGCGGGAGGACGACAGATACGCAGTATTTT.

The rearrangement joins TRBV6-5 to TRBJ1-3, with D perhaps TRBD1 (6 bases). The CDR3 length is 15 residues. Germline assignment: CDR1 MNHEY and CDR2 SVGAGI. Trimming shortened V by 0 bases and J by 0 bases, and 6 bases separated the two germline ends. The CDR3 DNA reads as TGTGCCAGCAGTTACTCAGGGGGCTCTGGAAACACCATATATTTT. Protein product: CASSYSGGSGNTIYF.

In its sample, this clone was seen a few times. This specimen includes other DNA sequences encoding the same CDR3. The genes are TRBV19 and TRBJ2-1, with D possibly TRBD1 on 6 matching bases. CDR1 is LNHDA, CDR2 SQIVND, per germline (reference sequence). The CDR3 consists of 14 residues. V lost 2 bases to trimming and J lost 2 bases, with 7 bases between them. The CDR3 protein is CASSIQGPYNEQFF. The DNA for the CDR3 is TGTGCCAGTAGTATACAGGGGCCCTACAATGAGCAGTTCTTC.

This sequence joins TRBV19 and TRBJ2-1, with a possible D match to TRBD2 (6 bases). CDR1 is LNHDA, CDR2 SQIVND, per germline (reference sequence). The CDR3 has 16 residues. Trimming stripped 4 bases from V and 0 bases from J, with 13 bases between. CDR3 protein: CASSTALGLSYNEQFF. CDR3 nucleotides: TGTGCCAGTAGTACGGCCCTGGGACTCTCCTACAATGAGCAGTTCTTC.

The chain links TRBV11-2 to TRBJ2-7; 7 bases map to TRBD2. The junction had 11 bases not matched to a gene; V was cut back by 5 bases and J by 4 bases. In germline, CDR1 is SGHAT, CDR2 FQNNGV. The CDR3 is made up of 15 amino acids. The CDR3 spells CASSLQRTRSYEQYF. CDR3 sequence (DNA): TGTGCCAGCAGCCTCCAACGGACTAGATCGTACGAGCAGTACTTC.

The chain uses TRBV6-5 and TRBJ1-2, with 8 bases matching TRBD1. This CDR3 region has 15 residues. The trim removed 0 bases at V and 6 bases at J, leaving 6 bases unmatched. Germline CDR1 MNHEY, CDR2 SVGAGI. The CDR3 nucleotides are TGTGCCAGCAGTTACTCGGCCAGGGGGCCCGATGGCTACACCTTC. This sequence encodes CASSYSARGPDGYTF.

The V gene is TRBV5-1, the J gene TRBJ1-1; no definite D call. Germline CDR1 reads SGHRS; CDR2 reads YFSETQ. CDR3 length equals 15 residues. The germline V and J ends were trimmed by 1 base and 1 base, with 11 bases remaining between them. The DNA for the CDR3 is TGCGCCAGCAGCTTGTTTTCGACGGGGAACACTGAAGCTTTCTTT. It yields the protein CASSLFSTGNTEAFF. Together with reference TRBV5-1 and TRBJ1-1, the CDR3 gives the full variable domain: KAGVTQTPRYLIKTRGQQVTLSCSPISGHRSVSWYQQTPGQGLQFLFEYFSETQRNKGNFPGRFSGRQFSNSRSEMNVSTLELGDSALYLCASSLFSTGNTEAFFGQGTRLTVV.

The J gene is TRBJ2-5, the V gene TRBV24-1; TRBD1 matches 9 bases. This CDR3 comprises 16 residues. After removal of 9 bases from V and 4 bases from J, the junction contained 14 bases not matched to a gene. Germline values: CDR1 KGHDR, CDR2 SFDVKD. The CDR3 coding sequence is TGTGCCACCGCGGGGAGGGTCGGACAGGGGCCAGAGACCCAGTACTTC. Protein sequence: CATAGRVGQGPETQYF.

The J gene is TRBJ1-1, the V gene TRBV27, with TRBD1 as a possible D gene (5 bases). CDR3 length equals 13 residues. In germline, CDR1 is MNHEY, CDR2 SMNVEV (reference sequence). V was pared by 2 bases and J by 1 base, with 5 bases between. In DNA form, the CDR3 reads TGTGCCAGCAGTTTAAGGGGGAACACTGAAGCTTTCTTT. Protein product: CASSLRGNTEAFF.

The chain has TRBV11-3 and TRBJ1-4; D not certain. Trimming took 1 base from V and 8 from J, leaving 14 bases between them. The CDR3 contains 15 residues. CDR1 SGHNT and CDR2 YENEEA come from the germline V gene. This CDR3 is CASSLAVGGHEKLFF. CDR3 DNA: TGTGCCAGCAGCTTAGCCGTCGGAGGTCACGAAAAACTGTTTTTT.

The rearrangement joins TRBV5-6 to TRBJ2-1; 7 bases fit TRBD2. The CDR3 has 18 residues. Germline V gene sequence: CDR1 SGHDT, CDR2 YYEEEE. V was pared by 4 bases and J by 3 bases, with 16 bases of the junction left unmatched. DNA of the CDR3: TGTGCCAGCAGCCTGGCGGGGGAGCACCTGAGGTACTACAATGAGCAGTTCTTC. Its protein product is CASSLAGEHLRYYNEQFF.